The next 5 T cell receptor beta chains were all read from a single sample in a study of T cells in Graves' hyperthyroidism and ophthalmopathy. Amplification of TCR beta CDR3 regions used RNA as the template. HTBI primers were the set used in a first-round RT-PCR of the TCR CDR3. TCRdb itself ran the multiplex PCR reads through MiXCR, one entry per CDR3 protein. The sample holds about 530,000 distinct CDR3 sequences; roughly 15% are singletons and the top ten take approximately 15%. The sequenced material came from blood. The source is a young woman with Graves' ophthalmopathy.

The chain is built from TRBV19 and TRBJ2-7; 16 bases map to TRBD2. Germline V gene data show CDR1 as LNHDA and CDR2 as SQIVND (reference sequence). V shed 3 bases and J 3 bases; nucleotides not matched to a gene: 11. This CDR3 is 19 amino acids long. CDR3 DNA sequence: TGTGCCAGTAGTATTCGTGGGACTAGCGGGAGGGCCGTCTACTACGAGCAGTACTTC. The encoded protein is CASSIRGTSGRAVYYEQYF.

This clonotype has a handful of counts. The chain links TRBV6-5 to TRBJ2-7, with D perhaps TRBD2 (5 bases). This CDR3 is built from 14 residues. Germline assignment: CDR1 MNHEY and CDR2 SVGAGI. The V gene lost 7 bases and the J gene lost 3 bases, with 16 bases spanning the gap. The CDR3 is CASTLGSRNYEQYF. CDR3 nucleotide sequence: TGTGCCAGCACCCTAGGGAGTCGAAACTACGAGCAGTACTTC.

This clonotype was counted many times. V gene TRBV11-1 combines with J gene TRBJ2-2; TRBD2 aligns across 12 bases. The CDR3 length is 16 residues. CDR1 is SGHAT and CDR2 is FQDESV in the germline V gene (reference sequence). The J segment lost 6 bases and the V segment lost 3 bases, leaving 5 bases of the junction unmatched. The CDR3 DNA is TGTGCCAGCAGCTTTCCGCTAGCGGGAGGGCCCGGGGAGCTGTTTTTT. This gives the protein CASSFPLAGGPGELFF.

This clonotype was counted at least ten times. The chain couples TRBV20-1 to TRBJ2-5, with 9 bases identical to TRBD2. The ends lost 0 bases at V and 5 bases at J; junction bases unmatched: 22. The CDR3 spans 20 residues. Germline CDR1 is DFQATT and CDR2 is SNEGSKA (reference sequence). The CDR3 DNA reads as TGCAGTGCTAGAGATCCCATTCGACTAGCGGAAAAGAGGGTTTGGGAGACCCAGTACTTC. It is translated as CSARDPIRLAEKRVWETQYF.

In the case of this clonotype: With a much larger clone just one base away, this may be a read error. The chain combines TRBV6-1 with TRBJ1-1; D is unclear. Germline CDR1 is MNHNS and CDR2 is SASEGT. The CDR3 is 14 residues long. The V end was cut by 10 bases, the J end by 5 bases, with 20 bases between. The CDR3 reads CANSQYILGTEAFF. CDR3 sequence (DNA): TGTGCCAACAGCCAATATATACTGGGGACTGAAGCTTTCTTT.